This T cell receptor beta chain was sequenced in a study of radiotherapy plus CTLA-4 blockade in lung cancer. Study context: Objective responses were recorded in about 18% of patients, with disease control recorded in 30% to 35%. Whole-study findings and limits: Tumor-origin TCR clones grew in blood after radiotherapy plus ipilimumab.

Germline loops: CDR1 MDHEN, CDR2 SYDVKM. CDR3 length: 14 amino acids. J was trimmed by 4 bases and V by 2 bases; bases with no gene match: 1. Measured with immunoSEQ multiplex PCR; TCRdb has only the in-frame clones, and not every one. The sample has some 77,000 clones; around 87% are singletons. About this clone itself: Antigen: not known.

The clonotype originates from a human donor with non-small cell lung cancer who had a partial response to radiotherapy plus ipilimumab. The starting material was peripheral blood, obtained from a patient treated with radiotherapy plus ipilimumab. The rearrangement joins TRBV28 to TRBJ2-3, with 9 bases matching TRBD1. CDR3 DNA sequence: TGTGCCAGCAGTTTAGGGACAGGGTCAGATACGCAGTATTTT. This sequence encodes CASSLGTGSDTQYF.